The text below deals with one T cell receptor beta chain. TCR beta CDR3 regions were amplified from RNA. When the TCR CDR3 underwent first-round RT-PCR, the HTBI primer set was used. TCRdb itself ran the multiplex PCR reads through MiXCR, one entry per CDR3 protein. The data show approximately 350,000 distinct CDR3 sequences, roughly 15% seen once. This sample stems from a study of T cells in Graves' hyperthyroidism and ophthalmopathy. V lost 0 bases to trimming and J lost 3 bases, with 20 bases between them. Germline CDR1 SGHRS, CDR2 YFSETQ. This CDR3 is built from 18 residues. The material sequenced was blood. This chain links TRBV5-1 with TRBJ2-3, with D possibly TRBD2 on 6 matching bases. The receptor comes from a woman in her fifties or sixties with Graves' ophthalmopathy. The DNA of the CDR3 is TGCGCCAGCAGCTTGGACACAGGAGGGACCCAGAGGACAGATACGCAGTATTTT. As protein: CASSLDTGGTQRTDTQYF.